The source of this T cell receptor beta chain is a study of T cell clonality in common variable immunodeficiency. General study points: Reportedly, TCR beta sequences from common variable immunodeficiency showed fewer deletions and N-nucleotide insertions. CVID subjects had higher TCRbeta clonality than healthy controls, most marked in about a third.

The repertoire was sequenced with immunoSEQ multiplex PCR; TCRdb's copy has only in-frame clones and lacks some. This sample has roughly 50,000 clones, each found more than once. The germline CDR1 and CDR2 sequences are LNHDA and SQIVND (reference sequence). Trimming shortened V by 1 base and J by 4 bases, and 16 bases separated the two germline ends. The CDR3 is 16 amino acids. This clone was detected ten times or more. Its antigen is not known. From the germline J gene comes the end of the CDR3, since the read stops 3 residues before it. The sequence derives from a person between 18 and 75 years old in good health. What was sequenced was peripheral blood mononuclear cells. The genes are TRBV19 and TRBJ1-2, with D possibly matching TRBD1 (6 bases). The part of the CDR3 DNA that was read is TGTGCCAGTAGTATAGCATTCTGGGACAAGTCCTATGGC. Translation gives CASSIAFWDKSYG. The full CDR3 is CASSIAFWDKSYGYTF.